This TCR gamma chain was sequenced for a study of gamma-delta chains in newborns, infants, children. Whole-study context: Innate gammadelta T cells reportedly expand polyclonally right after birth, driven by microbial exposure, per the title.

TCRdb used CATT to re-call clones from the reads. The sample records around 2,700 gamma-chain clones, 26% being singletons. Per germline, CDR1 GITISATS and CDR2 ISYDGTV (reference sequence). Germline trimming cut 0 bases from V and 7 bases from J; bases unmatched to any gene: 6. This CDR3 region has 17 residues. The origin of this receptor is a child who was a newborn, infant or young child, either healthy, febrile or measles-vaccinated (not recorded which). The sequencing sample was made of blood. The chain combines TRGV9 with TRGJP. The CDR3 nucleotides read TGTGCCTTGTGGGAGGTGCAAGACGAGTTGGGCAAAAAAATCAAGGTATTT. Its protein product is CALWEVQDELGKKIKVF.